The 28 T cell receptor beta chains listed next were all sequenced from one sample in a study of cytomegalovirus exposure and HLA in healthy donors. The PCR had 60 Vbeta and 13 Jbeta primers. The repertoire was sequenced with immunoSEQ multiplex PCR; TCRdb's copy has only in-frame clones and lacks some. The sample lists a few hundred thousand clones, around 90% seen once, with about 1.7% in the top ten. The sequenced sample was PBMCs. These receptors were obtained from a girl aged 2 to 10 in good health and CMV-seronegative.

Notes on this clone: Relative to the germline gene, one junction end is altered; a read error may explain this. This same CDR3 is encoded by further DNA sequences in the sample. V usage is TRBV28 and J usage is TRBJ1-5; maybe TRBD1 (5 bases). Germline V gene data show CDR1 as MDHEN and CDR2 as SYDVKM. CDR3 size: 15 residues. The CDR3 DNA follows: TGCGCCAGCAGTTTTCGGGGGGGTAGCAATCAGCCCCAGCATTTT. Encoded protein: CASSFRGGSNQPQHF.

V and J are TRBV30 and TRBJ1-4; perhaps TRBD1 as D (5 bases). There are 13 residues in the CDR3. The V and J ends lost 3 bases and 4 bases respectively, with 9 bases between them. Germline CDR1 GTSNPN, CDR2 SVGIG (reference sequence). CDR3: CAWRRGSNEKLFF. The DNA for the CDR3 is TGTGCCTGGAGAAGGGGCAGTAATGAAAAACTGTTTTTT.

The chain couples TRBV11-2 to TRBJ1-3, with 11 bases fitting TRBD1. V shed 2 bases, J shed 9 bases, and the junction held 15 bases outside the gene matches. Germline lookup yields CDR1 SGHAT and CDR2 FQNNGV. The CDR3 has 18 residues. CDR3 protein: CASSLIPLRTGGWGTIYF. CDR3 DNA: TGTGCCAGCAGCTTAATTCCCCTCCGGACAGGGGGCTGGGGCACCATATATTTT.

Points on this clone: One end of the junction does not line up with germline, which may come from a read error. V is TRBV7-7 and J is TRBJ2-5, with D possibly TRBD1 on 7 matching bases. The V gene's germline CDR1 is SSHAT and CDR2 FNYEAQ (reference sequence). The CDR3 extends over 15 amino acids. CDR3 in amino acids: CASSLAWQGGEAQYF. The CDR3 coding sequence is TGTGCCAGCAGCTTAGCGTGGCAGGGGGGAGAGGCCCAGTACTTC.

The chain has TRBV11-2 and TRBJ1-1; 10 positions agree with TRBD1. J was trimmed by 6 bases and V by 5 bases; bases with no gene match: 3. Germline CDR1 is SGHAT and CDR2 is FQNNGV. The CDR3 extends over 13 amino acids. The CDR3 sequence is CASSRDRGAEAFF. The CDR3 DNA is TGTGCCAGCAGCAGGGACAGGGGTGCTGAAGCTTTCTTT.

V and J are TRBV27 and TRBJ2-7, with 7 bases that match TRBD2. Germline CDR1 reads MNHEY; CDR2 reads SMNVEV (reference sequence). J gave up 7 bases and V 3 bases, and 12 bases lay outside the gene matches. CDR3 length: 15 amino acids. The CDR3 loop reads CASSLVGGDHFEQYF. In DNA form, the CDR3 reads TGTGCCAGCAGTTTGGTTGGGGGGGACCACTTTGAGCAGTACTTC.

The chain is built from TRBV5-1 and TRBJ2-3, with no clear D. The ends were cut back, 2 bases at V and 2 bases at J, with 9 bases in the middle. Germline V gene lookup returns CDR1 SGHRS and CDR2 YFSETQ. The CDR3 runs 14 residues. The CDR3 bases are TGCGCCAGCAGCTTTAACCAGAACACAGATACGCAGTATTTT. Protein: CASSFNQNTDTQYF. The variable domain in full, completed from reference TRBV5-1 and TRBJ2-3, reads KAGVTQTPRYLIKTRGQQVTLSCSPISGHRSVSWYQQTPGQGLQFLFEYFSETQRNKGNFPGRFSGRQFSNSRSEMNVSTLELGDSALYLCASSFNQNTDTQYFGPGTRLTVL.

The chain links TRBV5-1 to TRBJ2-1; 8 bases fit TRBD2. Per germline, CDR1 SGHRS and CDR2 YFSETQ. The V gene end was trimmed by 0 bases and the J gene end by 3 bases; junction bases not matched to a gene: 11. CDR3 length: 18 residues. For the CDR3, the DNA is TGCGCCAGCAGCTTGGAAGCGGGGGCCCGCTCCATCTACAATGAGCAGTTCTTC. It encodes CASSLEAGARSIYNEQFF.

This clone occurred a few times. This chain uses TRBV27 with TRBJ1-4; D remains unclear. The germline V gene has CDR1 MNHEY and CDR2 SMNVEV (reference sequence). The CDR3 length is 13 residues. The V and J ends lost 3 bases and 3 bases respectively, with 5 bases between them. Here the CDR3 reads CASSLRSNEKLFF. For the CDR3, the DNA is TGTGCCAGCAGTTTGAGGTCTAATGAAAAACTGTTTTTT.

This clone was found a few times. The V and J genes are TRBV9 and TRBJ2-7, with D possibly matching TRBD1 (6 bases). CDR1 and CDR2 from the germline V gene are SGDLS and YYNGEE. This CDR3 region has 15 residues. The V end lost 0 bases, the J end lost 3 bases, and 13 bases lay between the germline ends. The chain's CDR3 is CASSVADSIGYEQYF. CDR3 DNA: TGTGCCAGCAGCGTAGCGGACAGCATCGGCTACGAGCAGTACTTC.

The V and J genes are TRBV20-1 and TRBJ1-1; TRBD1 is a possible D gene (5 bases). The germline V gene has CDR1 DFQATT and CDR2 SNEGSKA (reference sequence). CDR3 length: 11 amino acids. V was shortened by 0 bases and J by 7 bases, with 6 bases between the two germline ends. The CDR3 here is CSAREQGEAFF. The CDR3 region has the DNA TGCAGTGCTAGAGAGCAGGGTGAAGCTTTCTTT.

The chain employs TRBV6-5 and TRBJ1-2; 7 nucleotides line up with TRBD1. The V and J ends lost 10 bases and 0 bases, in that order; junction bases with no gene match: 8. The length of the CDR3 is 14 residues. Germline V CDR1 and CDR2: MNHEY, SVGAGI. CDR3 DNA sequence: TGTGCCACCCAGAGACAGGGTCCTAACTATGGCTACACCTTC. It is translated as CATQRQGPNYGYTF.

The chain uses TRBV5-4 and TRBJ1-6; TRBD1 aligns across 9 bases. This CDR3 is 17 amino acids long. Germline CDR1 SGHNT, CDR2 YYREEE (reference sequence). V gave up 4 bases and J gave up 1 base; unmatched junction bases: 6. CDR3 nucleotide sequence: TGTGCCAGCAGCCTAGGACAGGGGAAATCCTATAATTCACCCCTCCACTTT. Encoded protein: CASSLGQGKSYNSPLHF.

This CDR3 reads CASSPITDRKNTEAFF. The CDR3 DNA is TGTGCCAGCTCACCGATAACAGACAGAAAGAACACTGAAGCTTTCTTT. The chain has TRBV18 and TRBJ1-1, with D maybe TRBD1 (5 bases). Germline CDR1 is KGHSH and CDR2 is LQKENI. The CDR3 runs to 16 residues. V dropped 3 bases and J dropped 1 base, with 15 bases sitting between them.

Written as DNA, the CDR3 is TGTGCCAGCAGCTCGGGGGACAGTCAAGAGACCCAGTACTTC. Its protein product is CASSSGDSQETQYF. This chain links TRBV5-4 with TRBJ2-5; TRBD1 might be the D (7 bases). Germline CDR1 is SGHNT and CDR2 is YYREEE (reference sequence). Deletions cut 3 bases from V and 2 bases from J, with 11 bases between. The length of the CDR3 is 14 residues.

This clone is a singleton in its sample. The rearrangement links TRBV5-1 to TRBJ1-4; possibly TRBD1 for D (5 bases). This CDR3 comprises 16 residues. V was shortened by 2 bases and J by 5 bases, with 16 bases between the two germline ends. Germline CDR1 is SGHRS and CDR2 is YFSETQ. The CDR3 nucleotides read TGCGCCAGCAGCTTCGACAGCCCCGCGATCAATGAAAAACTGTTTTTT. Translated: CASSFDSPAINEKLFF.

The chain links TRBV30 to TRBJ1-4; D is possibly TRBD1 (6 bases). Germline V gives CDR1 GTSNPN, CDR2 SVGIG (reference sequence). V was cut by 7 bases and J by 5 bases, with 14 bases left in between. The CDR3 extends over 13 amino acids. CDR3 nucleotides: TGTGCCTACAACCGGGACATCAATGAAAAACTGTTTTTT. It translates to CAYNRDINEKLFF.

The J gene is TRBJ2-3, the V gene TRBV19; TRBD2 is a possible D gene (5 bases). Deletions cut 6 bases from V and 0 bases from J, with 13 bases between. In germline, CDR1 is LNHDA, CDR2 SQIVND (reference sequence). The CDR3 runs to 15 residues. For the CDR3, the DNA is TGTGCCAGTAGGGAGACTGGGAGTAGCACAGATACGCAGTATTTT. Its translation is CASRETGSSTDTQYF.

This clone is a singleton in its sample. The chain carries TRBV7-2 and TRBJ2-5, with 13 bases fitting TRBD2. Per germline, CDR1 SGHTA and CDR2 FQGNSA. CDR3 length: 17 residues. Unmatched junction bases numbered 11, after V lost 6 bases and J lost 4 bases. In nucleotides, the CDR3 is TGTGCCAGCAGAAGCGGACTAGCGGGAGAGTTTGGAGAGACCCAGTACTTC. It encodes CASRSGLAGEFGETQYF.

This chain links TRBV28 with TRBJ2-7, with TRBD1 identical over 8 bases. Germline CDR1 reads MDHEN; CDR2 reads SYDVKM. CDR3 size: 12 residues. V dropped 8 bases and J dropped 2; count of bases not matched to a gene: 2. In DNA, the CDR3 is TGTGCCAGCCGGGACAGGACCTACGAGCAGTACTTC. This codes for CASRDRTYEQYF.

The CDR3 is CASSGPGQGYGYTF. The CDR3 DNA reads TGTGCCAGCAGCGGGCCGGGACAGGGGTATGGCTACACCTTC. V is TRBV9 and J is TRBJ1-2, with 10 bases that match TRBD1. The V segment lost 3 bases and the J segment 5 bases; nucleotides outside the gene matches: 4. This CDR3 contains 14 residues. Germline lookup yields CDR1 SGDLS and CDR2 YYNGEE.

The V call is TRBV4-1, the J call TRBJ2-1; 8 bases map to TRBD2. CDR1 and CDR2 from the germline V gene are MGHRA and YSYEKL. V shed 1 base, J shed 0 bases, and the junction held 5 bases outside the gene matches. This CDR3 is 17 amino acids long. The CDR3 sequence: CASSQVSGGFSYNEQFF. CDR3 in DNA: TGCGCCAGCAGCCAAGTTTCGGGGGGGTTCTCCTACAATGAGCAGTTCTTC.

The rearrangement uses TRBV6-1 and TRBJ2-5; D gene ambiguous. The DNA end favors TRBJ2-7, so the J call may be wrong. Germline V lookup: CDR1 MNHNS, CDR2 SASEGT. The CDR3 runs to 13 residues. CDR3 bases: TGTGCCAGCAGTAACCCGGCGGTCTACGAGCAGTACTTC. Translation gives CASSNPAVYEQYF.

The V gene is TRBV28, the J gene TRBJ1-2, with 8 nucleotides matching TRBD1. Trimming removed 4 bases from V and 1 base from J; junction bases left unmatched: 5. Germline values: CDR1 MDHEN, CDR2 SYDVKM. There are 15 residues in the CDR3. The DNA for the CDR3 is TGTGCCAGCAGTTGGCACAGGGGGAATAACTATGGCTACACCTTC. Its protein is CASSWHRGNNYGYTF.

The rearrangement links TRBV7-2 to TRBJ2-1, with 13 bases matching TRBD2. V shed 1 base and J 5 bases; nucleotides not matched to a gene: 5. The CDR3 is 17 residues long. Germline values: CDR1 SGHTA, CDR2 FQGNSA. The CDR3 spells CASSLELAGGRNNEQFF. The CDR3 region has the DNA TGTGCCAGCAGCTTAGAACTAGCGGGAGGGAGGAACAATGAGCAGTTCTTC.

The V and J genes are TRBV27 and TRBJ1-2; possibly TRBD1 for D (6 bases). Germline CDR1 and CDR2: MNHEY and SMNVEV (reference sequence). The V end lost 8 bases, the J end lost 4 bases, and 14 bases lay between the germline ends. The length of the CDR3 is 13 residues. The CDR3, as DNA: TGTGCCAGCGGTCGGGGGGCGTTCTATGGCTACACCTTC. The encoded protein is CASGRGAFYGYTF.

The sample holds one count of this clone. The chain recombines TRBV4-2 with TRBJ1-3, with 11 bases lining up with TRBD1. Germline trimming cut 3 bases from V and 5 bases from J; bases unmatched to any gene: 12. There are 18 residues in the CDR3. CDR1 is LGHNA, CDR2 YNFKEQ, per germline. The CDR3 spells CASSHPPGTGGRRNTIYF. The CDR3 bases are TGTGCCAGCAGCCATCCTCCCGGGACAGGGGGGAGGAGAAACACCATATATTTT.

This rearrangement joins TRBV15 to TRBJ1-2, with 9 bases that match TRBD1. CDR3 length: 16 amino acids. The germline V gene has CDR1 LNHNV and CDR2 YYDKDF (reference sequence). The junction had 11 bases not matched to a gene; V was cut back by 3 bases and J by 6 bases. The CDR3 sequence: CATSSRLTGGTHGYTF. CDR3 nucleotide sequence: TGTGCCACCAGCAGCAGACTGACAGGGGGGACTCATGGCTACACCTTC.